These 18 T cell receptor beta chains were sequenced from one sample in a study of T cell repertoires in cytomegalovirus infection. In TCRdb, the reads were re-called with MiXCR into one record per CDR3 protein. The sample yields about 340,000 distinct CDR3 sequences, 25% to 30% seen once. These receptors have no known antigen. The material sequenced was cultured PBMCs, taken from culture after CMV antigen stimulation. These receptor sequences come from a human donor in good health (CMV status not recorded). Some clones in this sample may be carry-over from other donors' samples.

This clonotype showed up just a few times. V and J are TRBV7-6 and TRBJ2-1; 8 nucleotides match TRBD2. Per germline, CDR1 SGHVS and CDR2 FNYEAQ. J was trimmed by 6 bases and V by 4 bases; bases with no gene match: 5. This CDR3 spans 14 amino acids. The CDR3 DNA reads TGTGCCAGCAGCTCCGGGGGGGCCTCCAATGAGCAGTTCTTC. Its translation is CASSSGGASNEQFF. The whole variable domain, filled in from reference TRBV7-6 and TRBJ2-1, reads GAGVSQSPRYKVTKRGQDVALRCDPISGHVSLYWYRQALGQGPEFLTYFNYEAQQDKSGLPNDRFSAERPEGSISTLTIQRTEQRDSAMYRCASSSGGASNEQFFGPGTRLTVL.

This rearrangement joins TRBV7-6 to TRBJ2-5; D remains unclear. Trimming pared 4 bases from V and 1 base from J, leaving 13 bases between. This CDR3 has 15 residues. CDR1 SGHVS and CDR2 FNYEAQ come from the germline V gene. The CDR3 protein is CASSSTPTSQETQYF. For the CDR3, the DNA is TGTGCCAGCAGCTCAACTCCCACATCCCAAGAGACCCAGTACTTC.

This chain connects TRBV7-6 to TRBJ1-5; D possibly corresponds to TRBD1 (5 bases). Between the trimmed V and J ends, which lost 0 bases and 6 bases, there was a span of 15 bases. CDR1 is SGHVS and CDR2 is FNYEAQ in the germline V gene. The CDR3 is made up of 16 amino acids. Here the CDR3 reads CASSLAALGGGQPQHF. The CDR3 DNA reads as TGTGCCAGCAGCTTAGCGGCCCTGGGGGGAGGTCAGCCCCAGCATTTT. Full variable domain (rest looked up from reference TRBV7-6 and TRBJ1-5): GAGVSQSPRYKVTKRGQDVALRCDPISGHVSLYWYRQALGQGPEFLTYFNYEAQQDKSGLPNDRFSAERPEGSISTLTIQRTEQRDSAMYRCASSLAALGGGQPQHFGDGTRLSIL.

A single count supports this clonotype. A read error is possible here, since a much larger clone lies one base away. The chain employs TRBV3-1 and TRBJ2-7; D gene uncertain. Per the germline V gene, CDR1 is LGHDT and CDR2 is YNNKEL (reference sequence). CDR3 size: 12 residues. This chain's CDR3 is CTSSQVMGEQYF. For the CDR3, the DNA is TGTACCAGCAGCCAAGTAATGGGCGAGCAGTACTTC.

This clonotype was recorded at least ten times. This chain connects TRBV7-9 to TRBJ2-1; 13 bases align to TRBD2. The V segment lost 5 bases and the J segment 1 base; nucleotides outside the gene matches: 8. CDR3 size: 18 residues. Looked up from germline, CDR1 is SEHNR and CDR2 is FQNEAQ (reference sequence). The chain's CDR3 is CASSPRTSGSRSYNEQFF. The CDR3 DNA follows: TGTGCCAGCAGCCCGCGGACTAGCGGGAGTAGGTCCTACAATGAGCAGTTCTTC.

V usage is TRBV6-6 and J usage is TRBJ1-5; 9 bases match TRBD1. The ends lost 5 bases at V and 4 bases at J; junction bases unmatched: 6. CDR3 size: 15 residues. Germline V lookup: CDR1 MNHNY, CDR2 SVGAGI (reference sequence). CDR3 sequence (DNA): TGTGCCAGCAGTCAGCTGGGGACAGGGAATCAGCCCCAGCATTTT. Its protein is CASSQLGTGNQPQHF.

V usage is TRBV7-2 and J usage is TRBJ1-1; D not certain. V lost 4 bases and J 4 bases, leaving 16 bases between the germline ends. The germline gives CDR1 SGHTA, CDR2 FQGNSA. CDR3 length equals 15 residues. The CDR3 loop is CASSWGFERGTEAFF. The CDR3 DNA reads TGTGCCAGCAGCTGGGGATTTGAGCGCGGCACTGAAGCTTTCTTT.

This chain joins TRBV19 and TRBJ1-1; D uncertain. The germline V and J ends were trimmed by 2 bases and 1 base, with 14 bases remaining between them. Germline V CDR1 and CDR2: LNHDA, SQIVND (reference sequence). This CDR3 region has 16 residues. This chain's CDR3 is CASSILYGETNTEAFF. For the CDR3, the DNA is TGTGCCAGTAGTATATTATACGGGGAGACGAACACTGAAGCTTTCTTT.

The chain couples TRBV12-3 or TRBV12-4 to TRBJ1-2; possible D gene TRBD1, 6 bases. V was pared by 3 bases and J by 5 bases, with 16 bases between. The CDR3 is 15 amino acids. The CDR3 DNA sequence: TGTGCCAGCAGTTTTCGGCCAGGGGCAGCATATGGCTACACCTTC. Translation gives CASSFRPGAAYGYTF.

V is TRBV27 and J is TRBJ1-2, with 7 bases matching TRBD1. Unmatched junction bases numbered 7, after V lost 0 bases and J lost 6 bases. CDR3 length equals 15 residues. The V gene's germline CDR1 is MNHEY and CDR2 SMNVEV (reference sequence). The CDR3 sequence is CASSLSLPTGNGYTF. The DNA for the CDR3 is TGTGCCAGCAGTTTATCCCTTCCGACAGGGAATGGCTACACCTTC.

The CDR3 region is CSARVRGTGGQPQHF. The CDR3 nucleotides are TGCAGTGCTAGAGTCAGGGGGACAGGGGGTCAGCCCCAGCATTTT. This rearrangement joins TRBV20-1 to TRBJ1-5, with 11 positions matching TRBD1. Germline trimming cut 1 base from V and 6 bases from J; bases unmatched to any gene: 5. CDR3 size: 15 residues. Germline V gene lookup returns CDR1 DFQATT and CDR2 SNEGSKA (reference sequence).

The chain links TRBV29-1 to TRBJ2-1; 12 positions agree with TRBD2. CDR1 and CDR2 from the germline V gene are SQVTM and ANQGSEA. The CDR3 runs 16 residues. Trimming at V came to 6 bases and at J to 6 bases, leaving 12 bases not matched to a gene. The chain's CDR3 is CSVLAGGPHPGNEQFF. The CDR3 DNA is TGCAGCGTGCTAGCGGGAGGGCCCCATCCCGGCAATGAGCAGTTCTTC.

J is TRBJ1-1 and V is TRBV28; 8 bases line up with TRBD1. This CDR3 has 17 amino acids. The trim removed 10 bases at V and 1 base at J, leaving 17 bases unmatched. The V gene's germline CDR1 is MDHEN and CDR2 SYDVKM. The CDR3 protein is CATLMTGAAPSNTEAFF. The CDR3 bases are TGTGCCACGCTAATGACAGGGGCGGCCCCCTCGAACACTGAAGCTTTCTTT.

This chain connects TRBV5-1 to TRBJ2-5; no definite D call. CDR1 is SGHRS, CDR2 YFSETQ, per germline. The CDR3 runs to 12 residues. Trimming removed 3 bases from V and 2 bases from J, with 5 bases in between. CDR3 nucleotides: TGCGCCAGCAGCTCCCAGCAAGAGACCCAGTACTTC. It is translated as CASSSQQETQYF. Looking up the rest from reference TRBV5-1 and TRBJ2-5 gives the full variable domain: KAGVTQTPRYLIKTRGQQVTLSCSPISGHRSVSWYQQTPGQGLQFLFEYFSETQRNKGNFPGRFSGRQFSNSRSEMNVSTLELGDSALYLCASSSQQETQYFGPGTRLLVL.

This sequence joins TRBV2 and TRBJ2-3; TRBD2 aligns across 10 bases. The CDR3 loop spans 15 amino acids. Losses at the gene ends were 4 bases for V and 2 bases for J; bases not matched to a gene: 3. CDR1 SNHLY and CDR2 FYNNEI come from the germline V gene. DNA for the CDR3: TGTGCCAGCAGTGGACTAGCGGGTAACACAGATACGCAGTATTTT. Translated, it gives CASSGLAGNTDTQYF. Based on the CDR3 plus reference TRBV2 and TRBJ2-3, the full variable domain is EPEVTQTPSHQVTQMGQEVILRCVPISNHLYFYWYRQILGQKVEFLVSFYNNEISEKSEIFDDQFSVERPDGSNFTLKIRSTKLEDSAMYFCASSGLAGNTDTQYFGPGTRLTVL.

Only one count was recorded for this clonotype. The V call is TRBV7-3, the J call TRBJ1-1; D not resolved. Germline values: CDR1 SGHTA, CDR2 FQGTGA. The CDR3 runs 15 residues. Trimming shortened V by 2 bases and J by 4 bases, and 14 bases separated the two germline ends. The CDR3 nucleotides read TGTGCCAGCAGCTTACTTGGAGGCCGGGGCACTGAAGCTTTCTTT. The encoded protein is CASSLLGGRGTEAFF.

This clonotype was found many times. The CDR3 DNA follows: TGTGCCAGCAGCCACAGGGACAGGGGGCGCATAGCAGGGAAGAGAAATGAGCAGTTCTTC. The encoded protein is CASSHRDRGRIAGKRNEQFF. The chain uses TRBV7-2 and TRBJ2-1; TRBD1 matches 12 bases. Germline V gives CDR1 SGHTA, CDR2 FQGNSA. V was clipped by 5 bases and J by 7 bases; unmatched bases: 21. The CDR3 loop spans 20 amino acids.

This sequence joins TRBV6-2 or TRBV6-3 and TRBJ2-4; possibly TRBD1 for D (6 bases). CDR3 size: 14 residues. The germline V and J ends were trimmed by 6 bases and 15 bases, with 24 bases remaining between them. The germline CDR1 and CDR2 sequences are MNHEY and SVGEGT. The CDR3 DNA reads as TGTGCCAGCAGCGAAAACACCCGACAGGCCTTGCGGTACTTC. Translation: CASSENTRQALRYF.